Included here is one T cell receptor (beta chain) sequence, with context. Trimming took 9 bases from V and 3 from J, leaving 11 bases between them. The CDR3 consists of 12 residues. The V gene's germline CDR1 is LNHNV and CDR2 YYDKDF (reference sequence). The data stem from a study of blood T cell repertoires in COVID-19. In the original analysis: Cell counts per sample came from amplifying reference gene primers. Method: immunoSEQ multiplex PCR; TCRdb's copy keeps in-frame clones and lacks some. The V and J calls and clone size come from that table; D and trimming were worked out from the DNA. This table holds more than 65,000 clones, roughly 85% found once.

This clonotype originated in a woman aged 80 or over with acute or convalescent COVID-19. Sequenced: peripheral blood. This chain connects TRBV15 to TRBJ1-1; TRBD1 might be the D (5 bases). In DNA, the CDR3 is TGTGCCACGGGGGGTAGGGACACTGAAGCTTTCTTT. Translating it yields CATGGRDTEAFF.